This TCR beta chain was retrieved from a study of blood T cell repertoires in COVID-19. Study information: Sample material is recorded as cDNA or gDNA derived from T cells, B-cell-depleted T cells, or PBMCs.

Source study methods: Reference gene primer amplification yielded estimated nucleated cell counts. TCRdb's copy holds only in-frame clones and misses some; the assay was immunoSEQ multiplex PCR. V and J calls and clone size are given by that table; D and trimming were obtained from the DNA. Of about 150,000 clones listed, about nine tenths are singletons. The CDR3 is 13 amino acids. CDR1 and CDR2 from the germline V gene are SGHTA and FQGNSA. With 3 bases clipped from V and 5 bases from J, the junction kept 3 bases outside the gene matches. This clone was counted a single time. What was sequenced was peripheral blood. The V call is TRBV7-2, the J call TRBJ2-5, with 7 bases fitting TRBD1. This TCR derives from a human donor in a cohort sampled during active COVID-19. The DNA for the CDR3 is TGTGCCAGCAGCTTTAGGGGGCAGGAGACCCAGTACTTC. This gives the protein CASSFRGQETQYF.